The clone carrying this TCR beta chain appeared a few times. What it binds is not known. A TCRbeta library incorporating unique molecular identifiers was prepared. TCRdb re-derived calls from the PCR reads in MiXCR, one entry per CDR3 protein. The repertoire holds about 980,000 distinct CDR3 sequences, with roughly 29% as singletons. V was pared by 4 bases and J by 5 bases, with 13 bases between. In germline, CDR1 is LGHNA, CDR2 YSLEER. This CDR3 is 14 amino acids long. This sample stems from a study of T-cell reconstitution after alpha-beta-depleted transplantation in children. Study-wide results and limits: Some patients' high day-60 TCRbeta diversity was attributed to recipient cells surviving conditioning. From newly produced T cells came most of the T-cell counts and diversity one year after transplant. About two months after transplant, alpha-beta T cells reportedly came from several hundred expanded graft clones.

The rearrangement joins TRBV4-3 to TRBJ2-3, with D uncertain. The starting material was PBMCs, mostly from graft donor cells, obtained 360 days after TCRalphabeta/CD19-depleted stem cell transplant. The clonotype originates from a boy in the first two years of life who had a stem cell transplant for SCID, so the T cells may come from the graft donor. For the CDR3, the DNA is TGCGCCAGCAGCCCCATTCATGGAGTAGATACGCAGTATTTT. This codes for CASSPIHGVDTQYF.